The entry below describes one T cell receptor beta chain. The authors' processing: Counts of nucleated cells, estimated from reference gene primer amplification, were obtained. TCRdb's table, derived via immunoSEQ multiplex PCR, lists solely in-frame clones and lacks some. Clonal size and the V and J genes are those of that table, whereas D and trimming came from the DNA. The sample lists fewer than 250,000 clones, approximately 85% occurring once. The data stem from a study of blood T cell repertoires in COVID-19. Study-wide context: Collection of acute and convalescent COVID-19 samples took place in the United States, Italy and Spain. PBMCs, B-cell-depleted T cells, or T cells provided the cDNA or gDNA that made up the material.

The CDR3 is made up of 14 amino acids. With V trimmed by 7 bases and J by 3 bases, 7 bases remained unmatched. The germline V gene has CDR1 SNHLY and CDR2 FYNNEI. The sample taken for sequencing was peripheral blood. The clonotype was recovered from a man between 45 and 60 years old with acute or convalescent COVID-19. The chain recombines TRBV2 with TRBJ1-1, with 8 bases aligning to TRBD1. For the CDR3, the DNA is TGTGCCAGCACCGGACAGGGAGGGTACACTGAAGCTTTCTTT. It is translated as CASTGQGGYTEAFF. The variable domain in full, with the rest retrieved from reference TRBV2 and TRBJ1-1, is EPEVTQTPSHQVTQMGQEVILRCVPISNHLYFYWYRQILGQKVEFLVSFYNNEISEKSEIFDDQFSVERPDGSNFTLKIRSTKLEDSAMYFCASTGQGGYTEAFFGQGTRLTVV.